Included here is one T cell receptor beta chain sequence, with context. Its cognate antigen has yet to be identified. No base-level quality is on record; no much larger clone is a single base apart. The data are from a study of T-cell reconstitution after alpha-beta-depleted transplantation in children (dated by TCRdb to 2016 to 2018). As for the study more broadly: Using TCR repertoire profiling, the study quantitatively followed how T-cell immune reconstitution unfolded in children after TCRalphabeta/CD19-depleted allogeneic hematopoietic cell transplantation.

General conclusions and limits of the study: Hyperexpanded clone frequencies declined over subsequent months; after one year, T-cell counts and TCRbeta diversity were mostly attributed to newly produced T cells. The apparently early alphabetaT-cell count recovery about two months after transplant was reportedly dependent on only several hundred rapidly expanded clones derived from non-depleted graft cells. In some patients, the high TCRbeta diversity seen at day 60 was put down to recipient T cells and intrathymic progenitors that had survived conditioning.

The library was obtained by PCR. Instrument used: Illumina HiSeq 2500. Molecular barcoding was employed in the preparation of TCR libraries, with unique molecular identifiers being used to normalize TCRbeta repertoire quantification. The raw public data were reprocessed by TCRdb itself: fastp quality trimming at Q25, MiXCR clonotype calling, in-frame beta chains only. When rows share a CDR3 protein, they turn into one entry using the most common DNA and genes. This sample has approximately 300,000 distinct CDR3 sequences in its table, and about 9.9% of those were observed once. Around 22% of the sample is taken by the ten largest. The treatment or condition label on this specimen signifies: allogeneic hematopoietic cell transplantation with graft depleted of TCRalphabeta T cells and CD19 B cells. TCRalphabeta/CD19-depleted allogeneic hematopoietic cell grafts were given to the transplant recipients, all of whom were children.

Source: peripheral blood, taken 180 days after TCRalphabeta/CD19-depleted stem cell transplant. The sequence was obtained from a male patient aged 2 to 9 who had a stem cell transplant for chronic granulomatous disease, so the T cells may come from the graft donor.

The DNA sequence is given as TGTGCCAGCAGGGAACTACAGGGGAGTCAGCCCCAGCATTTT. This gives the protein CASRELQGSQPQHF. The rearranged chain carries TRBV28 and TRBJ1-5, and 7 bases in between align with TRBD1. The germline V and J ends show losses of 6 bases and 6 bases respectively, and no gene match explains 8 bases of the junction. CDR1 and CDR2 are read off the germline V gene as MDHEN and SYDVKM. Taken from cysteine to phenylalanine, the CDR3 has 14 residues. CDR3 DNA is the only sequence kept; it has 42 bases, read in frame from the first base.